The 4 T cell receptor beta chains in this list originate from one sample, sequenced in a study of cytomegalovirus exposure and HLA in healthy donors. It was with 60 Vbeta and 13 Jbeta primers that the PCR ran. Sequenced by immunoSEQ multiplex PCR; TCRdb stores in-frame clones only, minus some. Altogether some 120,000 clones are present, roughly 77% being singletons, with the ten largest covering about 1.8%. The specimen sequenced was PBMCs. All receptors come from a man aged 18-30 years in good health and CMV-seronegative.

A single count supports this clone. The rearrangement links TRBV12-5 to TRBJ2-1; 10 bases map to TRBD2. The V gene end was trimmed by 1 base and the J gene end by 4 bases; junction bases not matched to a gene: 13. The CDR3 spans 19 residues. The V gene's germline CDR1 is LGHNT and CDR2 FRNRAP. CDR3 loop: CASGLGGLAGVGAYNEQFF. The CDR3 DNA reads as TGTGCTAGTGGTTTGGGGGGGCTAGCGGGGGTAGGGGCTTACAATGAGCAGTTCTTC.

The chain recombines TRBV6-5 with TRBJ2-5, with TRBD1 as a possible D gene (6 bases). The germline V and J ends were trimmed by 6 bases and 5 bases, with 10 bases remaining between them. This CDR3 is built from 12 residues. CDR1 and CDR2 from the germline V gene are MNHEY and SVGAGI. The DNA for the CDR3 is TGTGCCAGCAGGCAGGGGACCGAGACCCAGTACTTC. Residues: CASRQGTETQYF.

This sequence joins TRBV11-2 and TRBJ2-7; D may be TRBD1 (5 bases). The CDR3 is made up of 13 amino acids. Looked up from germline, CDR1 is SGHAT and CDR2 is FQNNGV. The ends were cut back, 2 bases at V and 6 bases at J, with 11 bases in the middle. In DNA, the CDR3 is TGTGCCAGCAGCTTACAGACAGCCTGCGAGCAGTACTTC. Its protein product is CASSLQTACEQYF.

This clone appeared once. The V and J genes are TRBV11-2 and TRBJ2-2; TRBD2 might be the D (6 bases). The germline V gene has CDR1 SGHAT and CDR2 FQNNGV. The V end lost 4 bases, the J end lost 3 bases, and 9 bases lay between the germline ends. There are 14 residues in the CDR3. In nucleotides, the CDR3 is TGTGCCAGCAGCTCTTGGAGGGACACCGGGGAGCTGTTTTTT. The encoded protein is CASSSWRDTGELFF.